Following are 4 T cell receptor beta chains from one sample sequenced in a study of blood T cells in healthy people across ages. Primed by a sample-barcoded 5' primer and a J-beta primer mix, a second PCR proceeded for about 6 to 11 cycles. TCRdb analysed the 5' RACE reads with MiXCR anew, one entry per CDR3 protein. The sample lists approximately 1,700,000 distinct CDR3 sequences, around 40% seen once, with about 21% in the top ten. Sequenced material: blood. The source of these receptors is a human donor in good health.

This clonotype appeared a single time. This chain uses TRBV5-1 with TRBJ2-5, with 9 positions matching TRBD2. Near its end, the DNA agrees better with TRBJ2-7, so the J call may be wrong. Germline CDR1 and CDR2: SGHRS and YFSETQ. The length of the CDR3 is 17 residues. The CDR3 nucleotides are TGCGCCAGCTGCACTTTAGCGGGGGCCGTTTTAACCTACGAGCAGTACTTC. This codes for CASCTLAGAVLTYEQYF.

This rearrangement joins TRBV4-3 to TRBJ2-5; 7 bases map to TRBD1. J was trimmed by 6 bases and V by 0 bases; bases with no gene match: 10. Per the germline V gene, CDR1 is LGHNA and CDR2 is YSLEER. CDR3 length: 16 amino acids. Here the CDR3 DNA reads TGCGCCAGCAGCCAAGATCGATCAGGGGGTTGGAAGACCCAGTACTTC. Its protein is CASSQDRSGGWKTQYF.

This clonotype was found a few times. The chain couples TRBV5-6 to TRBJ2-1; D remains ambiguous. This CDR3 has 13 residues. The V gene lost 0 bases and the J gene lost 7 bases, with 8 bases spanning the gap. CDR1 is SGHDT, CDR2 YYEEEE, per germline. The CDR3 DNA follows: TGTGCCAGCAGCTTGGATTTGGAGAATGAGCAGTTCTTC. Encoded protein: CASSLDLENEQFF.

V and J are TRBV27 and TRBJ2-7; TRBD1 agrees at 10 bases. This CDR3 spans 16 amino acids. V trimming: 3 bases; J trimming: 3 bases; junction bases outside the gene matches: 8. Germline values: CDR1 MNHEY, CDR2 SMNVEV (reference sequence). CDR3 region: CASSLGRDRGYYEQYF. CDR3 nucleotides: TGTGCCAGCAGTTTGGGCCGGGACAGGGGCTACTACGAGCAGTACTTC.